This record concerns one TCR beta chain sequence. Its antigen remains unidentified. These data belong to a study of PD-L1 blockade in urothelial cancer. Study in general: Every 3 weeks, patients received intravenous atezolizumab 1,200 mg, beginning 2014. There were a median of approximately 140,000 T cells in blood samples. Overall study findings and caveats: Patients with below-median pretreatment blood clonality survived longer.

Spike-ins of synthetic TCR analog templates went into each PCR. The method was immunoSEQ multiplex PCR; TCRdb's version includes in-frame clones alone and lacks a portion of them. Of some 80,000 clones in the sample, roughly nine tenths were seen once. This sample comprised PBMCs, obtained around atezolizumab (anti-PD-L1) treatment. The sequence derives from a woman aged 70-85 years with urothelial cancer.

The CDR3 DNA is TGTGCCAGCAGCCAAGGGCAGGCTCTAAGAAACACCATATATTTT. Translated: CASSQGQALRNTIYF. The chain joins TRBV14 to TRBJ1-3; D not certain. V was clipped by 1 base and J by 5 bases, with 12 bases between them. The CDR3 consists of 15 residues. Germline loops: CDR1 SGHDN, CDR2 FVKESK.